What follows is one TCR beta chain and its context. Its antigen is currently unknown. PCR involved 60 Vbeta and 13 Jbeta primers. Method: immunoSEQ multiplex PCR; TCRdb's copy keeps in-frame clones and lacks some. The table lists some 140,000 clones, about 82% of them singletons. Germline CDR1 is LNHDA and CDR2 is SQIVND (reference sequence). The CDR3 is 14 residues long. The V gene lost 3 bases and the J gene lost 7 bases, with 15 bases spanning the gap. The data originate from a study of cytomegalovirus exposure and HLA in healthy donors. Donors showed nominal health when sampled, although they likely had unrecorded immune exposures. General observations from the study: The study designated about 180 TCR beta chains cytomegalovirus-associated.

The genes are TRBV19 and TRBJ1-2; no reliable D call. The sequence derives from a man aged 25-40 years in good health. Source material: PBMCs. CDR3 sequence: CASSIIEGGFGYTF. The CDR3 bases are TGTGCCAGTAGTATTATCGAGGGCGGGTTTGGCTACACCTTC.